This T cell receptor beta chain was recorded in a study of blood T cell dynamics during melanoma immunotherapy. As for time point: week 3, after first cycle of checkpoint inhibitor. Samples come from before therapy and from week 3 after the first blockade cycle. Disease control meant complete response, partial response or stable disease at 12 weeks. Every bulk PBMC sample received the same 350 ng of DNA. Produced via immunoSEQ multiplex PCR; TCRdb's table is partial and in-frame only. The repertoire includes approximately 15,000 clones, 86% of them detected once, and 5% to 5.5% sits in the top ten. The sequencing used blood, collected from a patient treated with checkpoint blockade. The receptor was derived from a human donor with melanoma.

The CDR3 loop reads CASSLDVQAYEQYF. The DNA of the CDR3 is TGTGCCAGCAGCTTAGACGTACAGGCATACGAGCAGTACTTC. This chain connects TRBV7-6 to TRBJ2-7; maybe TRBD1 (5 bases). Deletions cut 1 base from V and 4 bases from J, with 11 bases between. CDR3 size: 14 residues. CDR1 and CDR2 (germline): SGHVS, FNYEAQ. The whole variable domain, filled in from reference TRBV7-6 and TRBJ2-7, reads GAGVSQSPRYKVTKRGQDVALRCDPISGHVSLYWYRQALGQGPEFLTYFNYEAQQDKSGLPNDRFSAERPEGSISTLTIQRTEQRDSAMYRCASSLDVQAYEQYFGPGTRLTVT.